This record covers a single T cell receptor (beta chain). This clone was detected only once. Which antigen it targets is not known. No clone much larger than this one lies a single base away; base qualities are absent. The library came from the immunoSEQ multiplex PCR assay. TCRdb retrieved this table from immuneACCESS and kept in-frame rearrangements only. Not all clones are present; in checked studies, unresolved V genes account for under half, and no reason is known for the remainder. The sample table lists some 110,000 clones, roughly 74% of them with a count of one. In total, the top ten clones hold around 4.8% of the sample. Focal radiation therapy combined with CTLA-4 blockade (ipilimumab) was tested in patients with chemo-refractory metastatic non-small-cell lung cancer. These data are taken from a study of radiotherapy plus CTLA-4 blockade in lung cancer (dated by TCRdb to the late 2010s). About the full investigation: Objective responses were observed in 18% of enrolled patients, and disease control was achieved in 31%. What the authors observed across the whole study: After treatment with radiotherapy and ipilimumab, TCR clones that originated in tumors expanded in peripheral blood. The strongest predictors of response were reported to be early dynamic shifts in blood T cell clones along with a rise in serum interferon-beta following radiation.

The germline V gene gives CDR1 as SGHAT and CDR2 as FQNNGV. V loses 0 bases, J loses 1 base, and the germline ends lie 10 bases apart. The CDR3 runs 16 amino acids, cysteine and phenylalanine included. CDR3 DNA is the only sequence kept; it has 48 bases, read in frame from the first base. This receptor chain uses TRBV11-2 and TRBJ2-4; a confident D gene designation cannot be given. The input for sequencing was peripheral blood, taken from a patient treated with radiotherapy plus ipilimumab. The clonotype originates from a human donor with non-small cell lung cancer who had a partial response to radiotherapy plus ipilimumab. In nucleotides, the sequence is TGTGCCAGCAGCTTAGAGGTTGGCATGGCCAAAAACATTCAGTACTTC. This yields the protein CASSLEVGMAKNIQYF.